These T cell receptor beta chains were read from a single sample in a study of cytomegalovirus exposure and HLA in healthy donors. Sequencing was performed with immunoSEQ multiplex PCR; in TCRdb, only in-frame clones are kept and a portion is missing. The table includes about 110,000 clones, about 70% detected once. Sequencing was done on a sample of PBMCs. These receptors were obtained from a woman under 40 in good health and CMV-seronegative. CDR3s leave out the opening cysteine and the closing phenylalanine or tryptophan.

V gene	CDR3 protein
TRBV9	ASSEPPKIGAEAF
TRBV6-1	AGVQAGRYGYT
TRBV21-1	ASSKVTVNTEAF
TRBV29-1	SVDTGSSYEQY
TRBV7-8	ASSSGQSPNYGYT
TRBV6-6	ASRTGSGANVLT
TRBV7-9	ASTQVAARAF
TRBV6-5	ASSYWQGARTEAF
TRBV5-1	ASSPGSSYNEQF
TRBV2	ASSPGTGGQPQH
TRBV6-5	ASSFDRSEDTIY
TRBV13	ASSPLGLAGGREQY
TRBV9	ASSLLSTDTQY
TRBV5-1	ASSHGYRSLRDTEAF
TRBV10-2	ASSDTGAGQPQH
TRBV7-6	ASSPDGRSNQPQH
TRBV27	ASSFSGRSGNTIY
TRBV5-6	AIGTGVMKNTEAF
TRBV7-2	ASSLATVMNTEAF
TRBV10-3	AISATGDDTEAF
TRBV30	AWSTTRQLPYP
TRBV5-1	ASSRGWETEAF
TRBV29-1	SVLANTGELF
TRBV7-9	ASSLVQGSTEAF
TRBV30	AWSVPRSSYEQY
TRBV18	ASSPGQGDSPLH
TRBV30	AWSPQGIRGYT
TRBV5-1	ASSLESGGVDTQY
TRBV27	ASSFTGLAAYNEQF
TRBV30	AWGQGQYQPQH
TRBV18	ASSPQPTGVNTEAF
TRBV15	ATSPRTGHNSGNTIY
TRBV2	ASSPGLGTATGNT
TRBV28	ASSGSPGVSNTEAF
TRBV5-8	ASSLAGGQPQH
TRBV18	ASSKTSKETQY
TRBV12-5	ASGLASNYGYT
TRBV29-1	SGVAGETSYNEQF
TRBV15	ATSREAGHRFHEQF